This T cell receptor beta chain stems from a study of shared clonotypes between healthy human individuals. Naive CD8 cells comprised CD45RO-negative, CCR7-positively selected cells, excluding terminally differentiated effector memory CD45RA+ cells. The CDR3 loop spans 17 amino acids. Germline-derived CDR1 and CDR2 are SGHRS and YFSETQ. The trim removed 3 bases at V and 1 base at J, leaving 4 bases unmatched. This table comes from immunoSEQ multiplex PCR, and its TCRdb copy is limited to in-frame clones, with some not included. Of over 2,000,000 clones in the sample, roughly 95% were seen once. The chain recombines TRBV5-1 with TRBJ2-3; 14 bases line up with TRBD2. The source of this sequence is a man aged 18-30 years in good health. Some clones in this sample may be carry-over from other donors' samples. The sample taken for sequencing was naive CD8+ T cells from PBMCs. The CDR3 protein is CASSSGLAGVGTDTQYF. CDR3 nucleotides: TGCGCCAGCAGCTCGGGACTAGCGGGAGTGGGCACAGATACGCAGTATTTT.